This T cell receptor beta chain is drawn from a study of T cell repertoires in cytomegalovirus infection (dated by TCRdb to the late 2010s). About the full investigation: The HLA type of each donor mattered for the analysis, because public TCR beta signatures pointed to carriage of CMV infection along with the matching HLA type. Study-wide findings and limitations: The ex vivo response was dominated by HLA-C-restricted CMV-specific TCR beta clonotypes, which also provided the single most frequent clonotype in two of eight donors. Carriers of CMV infection plus the relevant HLA type were discriminated by the cumulative frequency of public TCR beta family members in the study cohort and in an independent approximately 360-donor cohort.

CDR1 SGHVS and CDR2 FNYEAQ are derived from the germline V gene. The CDR3, cysteine through phenylalanine, is 15 amino acids long. Only CDR3 DNA remains: 45 bases, in frame from the first base. V is cut by 1 base and J by 6 bases, and the space between the germline ends is 12 bases. Sequencing instrument: Illumina HiSeq 1500. Using fastp at Q25 and MiXCR, TCRdb reprocessed the public reads and kept productive beta chains. Rows are combined by CDR3 protein, so each entry shows the most common genes and DNA. The sample table contains hundreds of thousands of distinct CDR3 sequences; only one count was recorded for over 7.5% of them. The ten largest clones add up to roughly 4% of the sample. This clonotype has a count of ten or more. Its cognate antigen has yet to be identified. Base qualities are not recorded, but no much larger clone differs from it by a single base.

This TCR was sampled from a human donor in good health (CMV status not recorded). Some clones in this sample may be carry-over from other donors' samples. Sequenced material: PBMCs. The chain uses TRBV7-6 and TRBJ2-2; the D call is possibly TRBD1 or TRBD2, each sharing 6 bases. The nucleotides are TGTGCCAGCAGCTTAGTGCCAGGGGAGGCCGGGGAGCTGTTTTTT. This is translated as CASSLVPGEAGELFF.